This TCR beta chain originates from a study of T cells expressing NK-cell markers. Study background: It was sorted CD3+CD56-NKG2C+, CD3+CD56+NKG2C- and CD3+CD56+NKG2C+ T cells that provided the TCR beta repertoires. The study sequenced eight donors, seven HCMV-seropositive and one seronegative.

Using the 5' RACE reads, TCRdb records one entry per CDR3 protein without DNA. The sample's table shows a few hundred thousand distinct CDR3 sequences. The CDR3 loop spans 16 amino acids. Germline V gives CDR1 SGHRS, CDR2 YFSETQ. This sequence was found in a man between 18 and 69 years old in good health. The chain couples TRBV5-1 to TRBJ1-4. Sequencing used blood T cells: a sorted CD56 or NKG2C T cell subset, CD4+ or CD8+ T cells, or bulk PBMC T cells (not recorded which). The CDR3 region is CASSPGRERFGEKLFF.